This T cell receptor (beta chain) was sequenced in a study of CD8+ T cells in alopecia areata. Looking at the study overall: Those treated were given oral tofacitinib at 5 to 10 mg twice daily.

General study points: Tissue-resident alphabeta T cells belonging to normal skin likewise get sequenced within scalp specimens.

A word on this clone: The antigen is not known.

As the sequencing template, cDNA was produced by extracting RNA and reverse transcribing it. Using immunoSEQ multiplex PCR, the repertoire was profiled, and TCRdb retains in-frame clones only, with some absent. The sample has about 150,000 clones, around 50% seen once. CDR1 is SGHRS, CDR2 YFSETQ, per germline. The CDR3 is 15 amino acids. The germline V and J ends were trimmed by 1 base and 8 bases, with 16 bases remaining between them. The TCR originated in a human donor with alopecia areata. The chain is built from TRBV5-1 and TRBJ2-4; TRBD2 is a possible D gene (6 bases). The sample comprised CD4+ T cells sorted from blood. This chain's CDR3 is CASSLLSPGRDIQYF. DNA for the CDR3: TGCGCCAGCAGCTTGTTGTCGCCCGGGAGAGACATTCAGTACTTC.